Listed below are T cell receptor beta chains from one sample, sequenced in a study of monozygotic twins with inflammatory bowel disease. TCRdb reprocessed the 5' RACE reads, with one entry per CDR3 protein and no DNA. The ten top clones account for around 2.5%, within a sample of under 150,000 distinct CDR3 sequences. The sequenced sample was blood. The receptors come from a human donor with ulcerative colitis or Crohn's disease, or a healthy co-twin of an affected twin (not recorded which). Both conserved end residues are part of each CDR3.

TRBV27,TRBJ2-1,CASSLRGVYNEQFF
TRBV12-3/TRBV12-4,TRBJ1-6,CASTPGQAINSPLHF
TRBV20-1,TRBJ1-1,CSLLPSTGVNTEAFF
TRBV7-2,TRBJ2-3,CASSLGGGSVDTQYF
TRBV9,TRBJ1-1,CASSVAGKNTEAFF
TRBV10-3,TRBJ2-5,CAISESGSEYQETQYF
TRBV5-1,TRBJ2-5,CASGTGQVQETQYF
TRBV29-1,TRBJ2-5,CSVEGTGESQETQYF
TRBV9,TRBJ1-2,CASSVEGTNDLYGYTF
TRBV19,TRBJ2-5,CASSIRAGGYQETQYF
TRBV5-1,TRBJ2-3,CASSSAPLAGLLSTDTQYF
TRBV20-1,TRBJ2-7,CSAGTSSYEQYF
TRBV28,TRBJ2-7,CASITPTGYPYEQYF
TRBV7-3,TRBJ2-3,CASSYSGGATDTQYF
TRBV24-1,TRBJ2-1,CATSDPGETHNEQFF
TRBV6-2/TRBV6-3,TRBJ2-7,CAGNLPGARSYEQYF
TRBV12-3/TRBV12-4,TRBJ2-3,CASSLVGQGNRLRTDTQYF
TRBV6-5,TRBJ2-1,CACRDSVYFEQFF
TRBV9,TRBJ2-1,CASSGRLTGAGWNEQFF
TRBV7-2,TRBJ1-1,CASSPDIRGQDTFF
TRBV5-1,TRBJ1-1,CASSLTFGGTEAFF
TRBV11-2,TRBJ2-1,CASSLRPTDSYNEQFF
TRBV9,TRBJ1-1,CASSVGPGTGGMNTEAFF
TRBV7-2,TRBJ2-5,CASSANGQGYETQYF
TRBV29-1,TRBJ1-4,CSVEIGSDEKLFF
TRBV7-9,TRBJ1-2,CASSRLVGEGYTF
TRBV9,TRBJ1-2,CASSGLTGLDYGYTF
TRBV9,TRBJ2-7,CASSVRPERVEQYF
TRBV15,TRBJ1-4,CATRSRMERELFF
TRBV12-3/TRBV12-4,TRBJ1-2,CASSLRINYGYTF
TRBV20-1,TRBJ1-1,CSALSGQTEAFF
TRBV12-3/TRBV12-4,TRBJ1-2,CASSLGPGQYYGYTF
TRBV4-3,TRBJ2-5,CASSQDVKGGGGETQYF
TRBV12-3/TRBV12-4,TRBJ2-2,CASRPGGGIGELFF
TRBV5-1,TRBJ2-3,CASSLFGTSGGAQDTQYF
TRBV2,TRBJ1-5,CASRSGGRQPQHF
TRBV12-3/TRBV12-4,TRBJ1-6,CASSFGWGLHF
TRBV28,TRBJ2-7,CASATGYSYEQYF
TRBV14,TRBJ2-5,CASSGRSPDQETQYF
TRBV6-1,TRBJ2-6,CASSERTAYSGANVLTF
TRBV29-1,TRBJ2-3,CSVEGMGPGGRYTQYF
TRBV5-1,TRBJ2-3,CASSLVGKTADTQYF
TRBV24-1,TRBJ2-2,CATSDPTRQGTGELFF
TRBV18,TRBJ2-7,CASSRGTAESYEQYF
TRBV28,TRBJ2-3,CASSYTTGTTDTQYF
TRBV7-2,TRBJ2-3,CASSLARRDTQYF
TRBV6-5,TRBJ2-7,CASSYAQGRPYEQYF
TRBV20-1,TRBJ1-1,CSAKGDRGLRVNTEAFF
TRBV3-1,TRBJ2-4,CASSQSSNIQYF
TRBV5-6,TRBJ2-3,CASSLTGTDTQYF
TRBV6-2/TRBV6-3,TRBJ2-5,CASSFPGPPRETQYF
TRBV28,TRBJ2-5,CASSFVDYALAGPQETQYF
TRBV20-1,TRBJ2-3,CSAREGTDTQYF
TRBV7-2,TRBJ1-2,CASSSTGSYGYTF
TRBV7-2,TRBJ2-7,CASSSQTSGGSSYEQYF